This T cell receptor (beta chain) was obtained from a study of T cell changes during pregnancy in multiple sclerosis. Trimming took off 0 bases at V and 0 bases at J, with 15 bases between the two ends. Per germline, CDR1 SNHLY and CDR2 FYNNEI. The CDR3 loop spans 18 amino acids. The table came from immunoSEQ multiplex PCR; TCRdb's copy has only in-frame clones and leaves some out. The sample yields fewer than 60,000 clones, roughly 92% seen once. The genes are TRBV2 and TRBJ2-1; D unclear. This material consisted of CD4+ T cells from peripheral blood mononuclear cells, taken after pregnancy. This TCR came from a female donor with multiple sclerosis, enrolled in a pregnancy study. The CDR3 DNA follows: TGTGCCAGCAGTGAAGCCCCGCCGAGACTCTCCTCCTACAATGAGCAGTTCTTC. This codes for CASSEAPPRLSSYNEQFF.